The clone carrying this TCR beta chain showed up just once. Original processing methods: How many nucleated cells were present was estimated from reference gene primer amplification. TCRdb's copy holds only in-frame clones and misses some; the assay was immunoSEQ multiplex PCR. V, J and clone size reflect that table, while D and trimming were determined from the DNA. The sample comprises about 100,000 clones, approximately 89% of which are singletons, and 0.85% to 1% rests with the top ten. The data stem from a study of blood T cell repertoires in COVID-19. Study-wide context: Acute-phase and convalescent COVID-19 samples originated in the United States, Italy and Spain.

CDR1 and CDR2 (germline): MDHEN, SYDVKM. V shed 5 bases, J shed 3 bases, and the junction held 5 bases outside the gene matches. The CDR3 is 15 residues long. V is TRBV28 and J is TRBJ1-2; 11 bases align to TRBD1. The source is a man aged 55-75 years with acute or convalescent COVID-19. The sequenced sample was peripheral blood. The CDR3 nucleotides read TGTGCCAGCAGTCCCGGACAGGGGGCACACTATGGCTACACCTTC. Its translation: CASSPGQGAHYGYTF.